Following are 15 T cell receptor beta chains from one sample sequenced in a study of T cell changes during pregnancy in multiple sclerosis (dated by TCRdb to the late 2010s). The library was produced with the immunoSEQ multiplex PCR assay. TCRdb mirrors the immuneACCESS table, restricted to in-frame sequences. Some clones are absent from its copies; in checked studies, under half trace to an unresolved V gene, and the reason for the others is unknown. Present in this sample are about 97,000 clones, over 75% of which were seen just once. The ten largest account for around 0.8% of the sample. This specimen consisted of peripheral blood, obtained in the second trimester of pregnancy. The source is a female donor in good health, enrolled as a control in a pregnancy study.

The chain has TRBV19 and TRBJ1-2, with 11 bases that match TRBD1. There are 14 residues in the CDR3. Germline values: CDR1 LNHDA, CDR2 SQIVND (reference sequence). The V segment lost 3 bases and the J segment 4 bases; nucleotides outside the gene matches: 1. This CDR3 reads CASSMGQGVYGYTF. The CDR3 DNA follows: TGTGCCAGTAGTATGGGACAGGGGGTCTATGGCTACACCTTC.

The rearrangement uses TRBV6-5 and TRBJ1-2; D call uncertain. The CDR3 has 10 residues. In germline, CDR1 is MNHEY, CDR2 SVGAGI. V lost 8 bases, J lost 13 bases, and 14 bases lay in between. This CDR3 is CASGSWSLTF. For the CDR3, the DNA is TGTGCCAGCGGCTCTTGGAGTCTCACCTTC.

The chain recombines TRBV6-9 with TRBJ1-1, with TRBD1 matching 8 bases. J lost 1 base, V lost 2 bases, and 6 bases had no gene match. CDR3 size: 16 residues. CDR1 is MNHGY, CDR2 SVAAGI, per germline. The CDR3 reads CASSYRETGENTEAFF. DNA for the CDR3: TGTGCCAGCAGTTATAGGGAGACAGGGGAGAACACTGAAGCTTTCTTT.

The rearrangement joins TRBV6-4 to TRBJ2-2; D might be TRBD2 (6 bases). The CDR3 totals 13 residues. The V gene's germline CDR1 is MRHNA and CDR2 SNTAGT. The germline V and J ends were trimmed by 2 bases and 6 bases, with 7 bases remaining between them. The CDR3 here is CASSDTGAGELFF. The CDR3 coding sequence is TGTGCCAGCAGTGACACGGGAGCCGGGGAGCTGTTTTTT.

This chain uses TRBV7-2 with TRBJ1-1; possible D gene TRBD1, 6 bases. There are 16 residues in the CDR3. Trimming took 1 base from V and 1 from J, leaving 13 bases between them. Germline V gene data show CDR1 as SGHTA and CDR2 as FQGNSA. As DNA, the CDR3 is TGTGCCAGCAGCTTAGTGATACAGGGTCCGAACACTGAAGCTTTCTTT. It yields the protein CASSLVIQGPNTEAFF.

J is TRBJ2-3 and V is TRBV7-6; D possibly corresponds to TRBD1 (6 bases). V was trimmed by 1 base and J by 3 bases, leaving 11 bases between them. CDR1 is SGHVS, CDR2 FNYEAQ, per germline. The CDR3 has 15 residues. CDR3 DNA: TGTGCCAGCAGCTTAGGTAGGGGGACAACAGATACGCAGTATTTT. Translating it yields CASSLGRGTTDTQYF.

The chain recombines TRBV7-2 with TRBJ2-1, with D tentatively TRBD2 (6 bases). Germline assignment: CDR1 SGHTA and CDR2 FQGNSA. Trimming pared 1 base from V and 2 bases from J, leaving 9 bases between. The CDR3 sequence is 15 residues long. The CDR3: CASSLDRGTYNEQFF. The CDR3 DNA reads TGTGCCAGCAGCTTAGACCGGGGGACCTACAATGAGCAGTTCTTC. The variable domain in full, with the rest retrieved from reference TRBV7-2 and TRBJ2-1, is GAGVSQSPSNKVTEKGKDVELRCDPISGHTALYWYRQSLGQGLEFLIYFQGNSAPDKSGLPSDRFSAERTGGSVSTLTIQRTQQEDSAVYLCASSLDRGTYNEQFFGPGTRLTVL.

The chain has TRBV27 and TRBJ2-3; D might be TRBD2 (6 bases). The CDR3 has 13 residues. CDR1 and CDR2 from the germline V gene are MNHEY and SMNVEV (reference sequence). Trimming stripped 5 bases from V and 2 bases from J, with 8 bases between. In DNA form, the CDR3 reads TGTGCCAGCAGTCGGGGGTTCACAGATACGCAGTATTTT. Its protein is CASSRGFTDTQYF.

The rearrangement joins TRBV15 to TRBJ2-2; 9 bases map to TRBD1. Germline V gene data show CDR1 as LNHNV and CDR2 as YYDKDF (reference sequence). Trimming cost V 3 bases and J 5 bases; bases outside gene matches: 13. The CDR3 length is 18 residues. CDR3 in DNA: TGTGCCACCAGCAGTAAAATCCCGGGACAGGGTTTTACCGGGGAGCTGTTTTTT. Its protein is CATSSKIPGQGFTGELFF.

The gene calls are TRBV20-1 and TRBJ1-1; D is ambiguous. V was trimmed by 6 bases and J by 3 bases, leaving 8 bases between them. The germline V gene has CDR1 DFQATT and CDR2 SNEGSKA (reference sequence). This CDR3 contains 11 residues. CDR3 nucleotide sequence: TGCAGTGCCCTGCGGGACACTGAAGCTTTCTTT. It encodes CSALRDTEAFF.

The rearrangement joins TRBV29-1 to TRBJ1-4, with D tentatively TRBD1 (5 bases). The CDR3 loop spans 16 amino acids. The germline gives CDR1 SQVTM, CDR2 ANQGSEA. V lost 6 bases and J 0 bases, leaving 17 bases between the germline ends. The CDR3 coding sequence is TGCAGCGTCCTAGGGGCCACACCCGCAACTAATGAAAAACTGTTTTTT. It yields the protein CSVLGATPATNEKLFF.

The chain employs TRBV7-2 and TRBJ2-3, with TRBD2 matching 10 bases. The CDR3 contains 16 residues. CDR1 SGHTA and CDR2 FQGNSA come from the germline V gene. Trimming took 5 bases from V and 6 from J; bases not matched to a gene: 11. The CDR3 here is CASSTRIAGGDDTQYF. CDR3 in DNA: TGTGCCAGCAGCACCCGCATAGCGGGAGGTGATGATACGCAGTATTTT.

This clone was seen only a few times. The V gene is TRBV28, the J gene TRBJ1-6; D possibly corresponds to TRBD1 (6 bases). Germline CDR1 is MDHEN and CDR2 is SYDVKM. This CDR3 has 15 residues. V was pared by 2 bases and J by 7 bases, with 12 bases between. The DNA of the CDR3 is TGTGCCAGCAGTTTACGGCAGGGGCTGAATTCACCCCTCCACTTT. Amino acid sequence: CASSLRQGLNSPLHF.

CDR3 coding DNA: TGTGCCAGCAGAGGAGGATTGAGCAATCAGCCCCAGCATTTT. This codes for CASRGGLSNQPQHF. The chain recombines TRBV27 with TRBJ1-5; no reliable D call. Germline CDR1 MNHEY, CDR2 SMNVEV (reference sequence). The CDR3 is made up of 14 amino acids. V was cut by 6 bases and J by 1 base, with 10 bases left in between.

In its sample, this clone was seen once. V usage is TRBV10-3 and J usage is TRBJ1-2, with 9 nucleotides matching TRBD1. The germline V gene has CDR1 ENHRY and CDR2 SYGVKD. This CDR3 contains 15 residues. V gave up 6 bases and J gave up 8 bases; unmatched junction bases: 13. CDR3 DNA: TGTGCCATCAGACCCCGACAGGGGGTTGAGGACGGCTACACCTTC. It yields the protein CAIRPRQGVEDGYTF.